This T cell receptor beta chain was captured in a study of T cells in Graves' hyperthyroidism and ophthalmopathy. Amplification of TCR beta CDR3 regions used RNA as the template. The HTBI set primed first-round TCR CDR3 RT-PCR. From the multiplex PCR reads, TCRdb called clonotypes with MiXCR, one entry per CDR3 protein. The sample records hundreds of thousands of distinct CDR3 sequences, roughly 13% being singletons. This CDR3 spans 16 amino acids. The V end was cut by 1 base, the J end by 0 bases, with 11 bases between. Germline loops: CDR1 SGHDT, CDR2 YYEEEE. The chain is built from TRBV5-6 and TRBJ1-3, with D unclear. Sequences were obtained from blood. The sequence was obtained from a woman younger than 35 with Graves' hyperthyroidism. CDR3 nucleotide sequence: TGTGCCAGCAGCTTGACGCTTAGGGTCTCTGGAAACACCATATATTTT. Its translation is CASSLTLRVSGNTIYF.